Listed below are T cell receptor beta chains from one sample, sequenced in a study of blood T cell repertoires in COVID-19. The method was immunoSEQ multiplex PCR; TCRdb's version includes in-frame clones alone and lacks a portion of them. The sample carries about 280,000 clones, roughly four fifths recorded once. Sample: peripheral blood. These receptors all stem from a woman aged 45-60 years who had recovered from COVID-19. CDR3s include the opening cysteine and the closing phenylalanine or tryptophan. A D gene is named only where the DNA matches it firmly. Size is omitted from some rows. Given values are once, few, many or a class for expanded clones.

TRBD2 | TRBJ2-7 | TRBV27 | once | TGTGCCAGCAGAAGCCCCGGACTAGCGGGGGCGAGGGAGCAGTACTTC | CASRSPGLAGAREQYF
. | TRBJ2-2 | TRBV28 | . | TGTGCCAGCACCTACCCGTCCGGGAACACCGGGGAGCTGTTTTTT | CASTYPSGNTGELFF
TRBD2 | TRBJ2-3 | TRBV5-4 | . | TGTGCCAGCAGCGGCGGGGGAGGGTACGGAGATACGCAGTATTTT | CASSGGGGYGDTQYF
. | TRBJ1-1 | TRBV28 | . | TGTGCCAGCAGTTTATTATGGGCGAACACTGAAGCTTTCTTT | CASSLLWANTEAFF
. | TRBJ1-1 | TRBV28 | . | TGTGCCAGCAGGTACAGGACTGAAGCTTTCTTT | CASRYRTEAFF
TRBD1 | TRBJ2-7 | TRBV18 | . | TGTGCCAGCTCACCCGGGACAGGGACCTACGAGCAGTACTTC | CASSPGTGTYEQYF
. | TRBJ2-2 | TRBV5-6 | . | TGTGCCAGCAGCTTCGGACTCAACACCGGGGAGCTGTTTTTT | CASSFGLNTGELFF
TRBD1 | TRBJ1-1 | TRBV9 | . | TGTGCCAGCAGCAAAGGAGGGGGCATTGAGAACACTGAAGCTTTCTTT | CASSKGGGIENTEAFF
. | TRBJ1-2 | TRBV6-5 | . | TGTGCCAGCAGTTACAGCCCAATTAACTATGGCTACACCTTC | CASSYSPINYGYTF
. | TRBJ1-1 | TRBV6-1 | . | TGTGCCAGCAGTCCTGACGAGGCTGAAGCTTTCTTT | CASSPDEAEAFF
TRBD1 | TRBJ2-5 | TRBV5-1 | . | TGCGCCAGCAGCTTGGACCTACAGGGGGCTGAGACCCAGTACTTC | CASSLDLQGAETQYF
. | TRBJ2-4 | TRBV6-2/TRBV6-3 | . | TGTGCCAGCAGTTTGGATCCTCCGACGGGCAAAAACATTCAGTACTTC | CASSLDPPTGKNIQYF
. | TRBJ2-5 | TRBV7-2 | . | TGTGCCAGCAGCGCGGTTAGTAGGGGCCAAGAGACCCAGTACTTC | CASSAVSRGQETQYF
TRBD2 | TRBJ2-1 | TRBV6-4 | . | TGTGCCAGCAGTGACCAAATAGCGGGCCGGTACAATGAGCAGTTCTTC | CASSDQIAGRYNEQFF
. | TRBJ2-2 | TRBV6-5 | . | TGTGCCAGCAGTTACGGGCAGGCTCCCCACACCGGGGAGCTGTTTTTT | CASSYGQAPHTGELFF
TRBD1 | TRBJ2-7 | TRBV11-2 | . | TGTGCCAGCAGCTTAGCAAGGACAGGGATGGGGGAGCAGTACTTC | CASSLARTGMGEQYF
. | TRBJ2-5 | TRBV7-3 | . | TGTGCCAGCAGCTGGGGCGGCGGCCATAAAGAGACCCAGTACTTC | CASSWGGGHKETQYF
TRBD2 | TRBJ2-3 | TRBV4-3 | . | TGCGCCAGCAGCCAAGACCCAGCGGGGGCCCCCGACACAGATACGCAGTATTTT | CASSQDPAGAPDTDTQYF
TRBD1 | TRBJ1-5 | TRBV30 | . | TGTGCCTGGACACCGGGACAGTATAGCAATCAGCCCCAGCATTTT | CAWTPGQYSNQPQHF
. | TRBJ1-2 | TRBV12-3/TRBV12-4 | . | TGTGCCAGCAGCCTCCAGGACTCTGGCTACACCTTC | CASSLQDSGYTF
TRBD2 | TRBJ2-3 | TRBV5-5 | . | TGTGCCAGCAGCTTAAGAGCGGGGGGGCCCGATACGCAGTATTTT | CASSLRAGGPDTQYF
. | TRBJ2-5 | TRBV5-8 | . | TGTGCCAGCAGCTTGGTAGCTTCGCAATTCCAAGAGACCCAGTACTTC | CASSLVASQFQETQYF
TRBD1 | TRBJ2-7 | TRBV28 | . | TGTGCCAGCAGTTCCCAGGGGACAGGGGGCGACGAGCAGTACTTC | CASSSQGTGGDEQYF
TRBD1 | TRBJ1-1 | TRBV30 | . | TGTGCCGTCGGGACAGGGGGCCCGGAAGCTTTCTTT | CAVGTGGPEAFF
TRBD2 | TRBJ2-1 | TRBV27 | . | TGTGCCAGCAGTTTGGGACTAGCGGGGGGGTCCTACAATGAGCAGTTCTTC | CASSLGLAGGSYNEQFF
TRBD2 | TRBJ2-7 | TRBV27 | . | TGTGCCAGCAGTCCGACCGGGGGGAGCTCCTACGAGCAGTACTTC | CASSPTGGSSYEQYF
. | TRBJ2-3 | TRBV5-6 | few | TGTGCCAGCAGAAAACCAGGGGTACGGACAGATACGCAGTATTTT | CASRKPGVRTDTQYF
TRBD1 | TRBJ2-1 | TRBV5-5 | . | TGTGCCAGCAGCTTGGCCCTATCGACAGGGGTGAATGAGCAGTTCTTC | CASSLALSTGVNEQFF
TRBD1 | TRBJ2-1 | TRBV27 | . | TGTGCCAGCAGGTCCACAGGGGGCTGGATCAATGAGCAGTTCTTC | CASRSTGGWINEQFF
. | TRBJ1-1 | TRBV11-3 | . | TGTGCCAGCAGTACAACAGAGAACACTGAAGCTTTCTTT | CASSTTENTEAFF
. | TRBJ2-1 | TRBV9 | . | TGTGCCGGTCCTAATGTGGGAGCCTACAATGAGCAGTTCTTC | CAGPNVGAYNEQFF
. | TRBJ2-3 | TRBV15 | . | TGTGCCACCAGCCTAAGAGCCAGGGCCGTCCGCACAGATACGCAGTATTTT | CATSLRARAVRTDTQYF
. | TRBJ1-1 | TRBV6-6 | . | TGTGCCAGCAGCCAACAGGGCGACACTGAAGCTTTCTTT | CASSQQGDTEAFF